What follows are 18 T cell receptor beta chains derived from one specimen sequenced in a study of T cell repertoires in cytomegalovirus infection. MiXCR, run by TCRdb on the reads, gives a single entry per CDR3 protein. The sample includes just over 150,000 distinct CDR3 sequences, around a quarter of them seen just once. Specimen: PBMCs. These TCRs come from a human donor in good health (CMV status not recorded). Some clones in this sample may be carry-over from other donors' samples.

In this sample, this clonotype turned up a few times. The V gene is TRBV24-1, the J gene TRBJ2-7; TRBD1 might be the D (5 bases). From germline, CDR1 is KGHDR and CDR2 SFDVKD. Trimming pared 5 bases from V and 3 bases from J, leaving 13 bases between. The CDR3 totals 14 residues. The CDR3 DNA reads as TGTGCCACCAGTGCTGAAGGGGCCCACTACGAGCAGTACTTC. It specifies CATSAEGAHYEQYF.

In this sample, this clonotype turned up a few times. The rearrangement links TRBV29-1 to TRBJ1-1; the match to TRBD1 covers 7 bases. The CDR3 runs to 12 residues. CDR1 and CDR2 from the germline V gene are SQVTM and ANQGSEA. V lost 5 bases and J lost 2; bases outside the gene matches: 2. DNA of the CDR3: TGCAGCGTTAACAGGGGAAACACTGAAGCTTTCTTT. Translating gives CSVNRGNTEAFF.

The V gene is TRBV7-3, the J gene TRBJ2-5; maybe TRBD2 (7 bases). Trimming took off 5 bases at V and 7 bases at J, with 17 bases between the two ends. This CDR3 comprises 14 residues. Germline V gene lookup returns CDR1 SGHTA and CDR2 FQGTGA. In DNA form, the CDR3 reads TGTGCCAGCAGCCTTACGGGGGGCGAGGGGACCCAGTACTTC. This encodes CASSLTGGEGTQYF.

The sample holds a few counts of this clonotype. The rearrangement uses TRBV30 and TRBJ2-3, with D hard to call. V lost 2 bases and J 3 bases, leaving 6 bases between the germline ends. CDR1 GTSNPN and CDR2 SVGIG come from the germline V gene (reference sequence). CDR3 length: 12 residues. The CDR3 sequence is CAWSRGTDTQYF. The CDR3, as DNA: TGTGCCTGGAGTCGCGGTACAGATACGCAGTATTTT.

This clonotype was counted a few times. Here the CDR3 DNA reads TGCGCCAGCAGCCTCAGGGGGAGCTATGAGACCCAGTACTTC. It translates to CASSLRGSYETQYF. The chain has TRBV4-1 and TRBJ2-5; TRBD1 aligns across 7 bases. The trim removed 4 bases at V and 5 bases at J, leaving 7 bases unmatched. Germline CDR1 reads MGHRA; CDR2 reads YSYEKL. The CDR3 is 14 amino acids.

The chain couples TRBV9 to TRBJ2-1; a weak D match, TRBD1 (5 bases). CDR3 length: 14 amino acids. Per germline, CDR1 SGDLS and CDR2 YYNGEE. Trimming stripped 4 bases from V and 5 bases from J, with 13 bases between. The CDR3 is CASSRLDTNNEQFF. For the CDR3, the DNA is TGTGCCAGCAGCCGCCTGGACACTAACAATGAGCAGTTCTTC.

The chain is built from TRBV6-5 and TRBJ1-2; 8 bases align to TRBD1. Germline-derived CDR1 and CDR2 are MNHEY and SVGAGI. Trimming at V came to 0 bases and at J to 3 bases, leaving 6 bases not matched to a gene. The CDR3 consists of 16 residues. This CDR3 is CASSYSRQGTDYGYTF. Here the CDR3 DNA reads TGTGCCAGCAGTTACTCTCGACAGGGGACGGACTATGGCTACACCTTC.

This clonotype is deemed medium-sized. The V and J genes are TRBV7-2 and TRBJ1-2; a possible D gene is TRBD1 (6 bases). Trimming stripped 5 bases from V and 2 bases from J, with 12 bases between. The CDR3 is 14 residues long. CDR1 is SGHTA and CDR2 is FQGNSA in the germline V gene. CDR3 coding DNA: TGTGCCAGCAGCCCCGACACAGGGAACTATGGCTACACCTTC. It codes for CASSPDTGNYGYTF.

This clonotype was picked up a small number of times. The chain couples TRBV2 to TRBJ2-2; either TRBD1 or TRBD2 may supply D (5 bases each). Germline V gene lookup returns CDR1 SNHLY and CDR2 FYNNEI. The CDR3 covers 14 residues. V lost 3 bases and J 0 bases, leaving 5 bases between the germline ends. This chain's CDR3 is CASSEGANTGELFF. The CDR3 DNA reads TGTGCCAGCAGTGAGGGGGCGAACACCGGGGAGCTGTTTTTT. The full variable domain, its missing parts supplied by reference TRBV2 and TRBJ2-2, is EPEVTQTPSHQVTQMGQEVILRCVPISNHLYFYWYRQILGQKVEFLVSFYNNEISEKSEIFDDQFSVERPDGSNFTLKIRSTKLEDSAMYFCASSEGANTGELFFGEGSRLTVL.

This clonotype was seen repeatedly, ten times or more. CDR3 residues: CASSHRDGSGNTIYF. In nucleotides, the CDR3 is TGTGCCAGCAGCCATCGGGACGGCTCTGGAAACACCATATATTTT. The rearrangement uses TRBV7-2 and TRBJ1-3, with a possible D match to TRBD1 (5 bases). The germline V gene encodes CDR1 SGHTA and CDR2 FQGNSA. This CDR3 has 15 amino acids. The V end was cut by 5 bases, the J end by 0 bases, with 11 bases between.

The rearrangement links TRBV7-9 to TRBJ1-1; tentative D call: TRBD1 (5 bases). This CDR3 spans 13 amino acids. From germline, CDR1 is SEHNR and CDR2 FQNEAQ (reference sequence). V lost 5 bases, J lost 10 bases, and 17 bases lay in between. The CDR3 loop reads CASSADMERRAFF. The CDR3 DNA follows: TGTGCCAGCAGCGCGGACATGGAAAGGAGAGCTTTCTTT.

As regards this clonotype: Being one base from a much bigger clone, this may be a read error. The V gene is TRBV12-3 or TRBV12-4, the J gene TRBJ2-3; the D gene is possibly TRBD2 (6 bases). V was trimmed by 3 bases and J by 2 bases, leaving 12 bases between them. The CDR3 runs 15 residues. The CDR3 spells CASSFLGGVTDTQYF. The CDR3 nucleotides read TGTGCCAGCAGTTTTCTGGGGGGAGTCACAGATACGCAGTATTTT.

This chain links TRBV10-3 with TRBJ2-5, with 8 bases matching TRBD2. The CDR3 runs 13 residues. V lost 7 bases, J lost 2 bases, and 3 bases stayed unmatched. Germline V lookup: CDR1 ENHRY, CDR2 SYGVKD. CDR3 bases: TGTGCCATCAAAATAGCGGGGCAAGAGACCCAGTACTTC. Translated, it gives CAIKIAGQETQYF.

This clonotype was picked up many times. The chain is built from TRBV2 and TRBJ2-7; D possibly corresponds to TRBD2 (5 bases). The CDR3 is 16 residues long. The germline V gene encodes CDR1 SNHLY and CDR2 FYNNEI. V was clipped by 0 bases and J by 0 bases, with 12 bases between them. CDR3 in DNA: TGTGCCAGCAGTGAAGCGTTCGGGGAGAGCTCCTACGAGCAGTACTTC. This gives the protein CASSEAFGESSYEQYF. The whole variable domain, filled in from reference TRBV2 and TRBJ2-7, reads EPEVTQTPSHQVTQMGQEVILRCVPISNHLYFYWYRQILGQKVEFLVSFYNNEISEKSEIFDDQFSVERPDGSNFTLKIRSTKLEDSAMYFCASSEAFGESSYEQYFGPGTRLTVT.

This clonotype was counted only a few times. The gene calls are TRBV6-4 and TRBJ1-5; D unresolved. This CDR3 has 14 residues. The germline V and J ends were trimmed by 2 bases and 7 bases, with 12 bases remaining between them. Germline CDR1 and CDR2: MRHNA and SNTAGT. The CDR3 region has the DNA TGTGCCAGCAGTGACGGGAGGGCAGAACAGCCCCAGCATTTT. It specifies CASSDGRAEQPQHF.

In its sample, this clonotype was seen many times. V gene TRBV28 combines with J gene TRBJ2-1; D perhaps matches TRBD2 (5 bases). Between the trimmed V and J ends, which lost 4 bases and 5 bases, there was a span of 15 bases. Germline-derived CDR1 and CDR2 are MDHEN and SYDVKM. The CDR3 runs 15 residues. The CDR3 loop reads CASSSPFRGNNEQFF. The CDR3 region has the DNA TGTGCCAGCAGTTCTCCCTTCCGGGGTAACAATGAGCAGTTCTTC.

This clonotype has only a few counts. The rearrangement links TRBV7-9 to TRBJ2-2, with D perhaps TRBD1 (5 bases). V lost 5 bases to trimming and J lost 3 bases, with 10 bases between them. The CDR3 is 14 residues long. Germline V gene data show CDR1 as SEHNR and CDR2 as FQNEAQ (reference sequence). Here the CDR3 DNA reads TGTGCCAGCAGCGTCGCCAGGGACACCGGGGAGCTGTTTTTT. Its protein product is CASSVARDTGELFF.

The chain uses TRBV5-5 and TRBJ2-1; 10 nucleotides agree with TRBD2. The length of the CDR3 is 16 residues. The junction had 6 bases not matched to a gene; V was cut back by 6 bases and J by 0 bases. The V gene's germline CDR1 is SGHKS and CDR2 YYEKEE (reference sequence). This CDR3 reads CASTTLAGDSYNEQFF. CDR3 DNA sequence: TGTGCCAGCACCACCCTAGCGGGGGACTCCTACAATGAGCAGTTCTTC. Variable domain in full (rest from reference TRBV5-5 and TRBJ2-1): DAGVTQSPTHLIKTRGQQVTLRCSPISGHKSVSWYQQVLGQGPQFIFQYYEKEERGRGNFPDRFSARQFPNYSSELNVNALLLGDSALYLCASTTLAGDSYNEQFFGPGTRLTVL.